This T cell receptor beta chain was sequenced in a study of CD8+CD57+ T cells in acquired aplastic anemia. Germline values: CDR1 LNHDA, CDR2 SQIVND (reference sequence). This CDR3 spans 13 amino acids. V was cut by 7 bases and J by 5 bases, with 15 bases left in between. General study results and limits: Patients and controls were found to share roughly 31 CD8+ CDR3 sequences.

Sequenced patients had shown CD8+CD57+ cell expansion by flow cytometry. Genomic DNA, serving as template, underwent TCR beta VDJ and CDR3 profiling. One entry per CDR3 protein, called by TCRdb with MiXCR from the reads. Altogether 200,000 or so distinct CDR3 sequences are present, just under 50% being singletons, with the ten largest covering about 8.8%. Points on this clonotype: Its antigen is currently unknown.

The receptor comes from a human donor with aplastic anemia. This chain links TRBV19 with TRBJ2-7; a possible D gene is TRBD2 (6 bases). Sequencing was done on a sample of sorted CD4+, CD8+, or CD8+CD57+ T cells (not recorded which) from PBMCs. The CDR3: CASNGGVTDEQYF. CDR3 DNA sequence: TGTGCCAGTAATGGCGGGGTCACGGACGAGCAGTACTTC.